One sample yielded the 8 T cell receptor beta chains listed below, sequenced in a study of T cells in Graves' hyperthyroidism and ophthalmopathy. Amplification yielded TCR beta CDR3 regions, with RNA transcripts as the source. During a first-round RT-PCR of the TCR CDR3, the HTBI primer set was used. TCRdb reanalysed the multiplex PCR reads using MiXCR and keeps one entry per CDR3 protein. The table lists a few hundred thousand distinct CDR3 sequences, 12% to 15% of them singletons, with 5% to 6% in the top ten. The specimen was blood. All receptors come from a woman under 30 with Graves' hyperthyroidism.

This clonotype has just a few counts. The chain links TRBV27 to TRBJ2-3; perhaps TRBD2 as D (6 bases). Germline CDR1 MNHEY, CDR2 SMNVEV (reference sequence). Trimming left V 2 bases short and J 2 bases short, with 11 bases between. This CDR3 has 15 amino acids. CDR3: CASSLGAGFTDTQYF. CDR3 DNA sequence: TGTGCCAGCAGTTTAGGGGCGGGATTCACAGATACGCAGTATTTT.

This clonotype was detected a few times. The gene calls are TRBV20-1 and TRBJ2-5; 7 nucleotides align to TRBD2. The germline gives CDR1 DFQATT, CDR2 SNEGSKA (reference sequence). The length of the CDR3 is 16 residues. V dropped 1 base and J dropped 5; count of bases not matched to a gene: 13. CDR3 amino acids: CSARGPSSGPAETQYF. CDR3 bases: TGCAGTGCTAGAGGTCCGAGTAGCGGGCCCGCGGAGACCCAGTACTTC.

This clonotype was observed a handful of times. The CDR3 is CASGLLGHNEQFF. In nucleotides, the CDR3 is TGTGCCAGCGGGTTACTGGGGCACAATGAGCAGTTCTTC. The chain carries TRBV9 and TRBJ2-1, with D maybe TRBD1 (5 bases). In germline, CDR1 is SGDLS, CDR2 YYNGEE. CDR3 size: 13 residues. The V end was cut by 7 bases, the J end by 5 bases, with 13 bases between.

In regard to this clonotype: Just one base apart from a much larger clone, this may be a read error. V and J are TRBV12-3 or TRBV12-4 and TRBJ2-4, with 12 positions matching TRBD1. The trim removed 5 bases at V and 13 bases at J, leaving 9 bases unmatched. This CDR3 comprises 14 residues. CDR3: CASSLLRDRGLQYF. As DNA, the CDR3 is TGTGCCAGCAGTCTTCTCCGGGACAGGGGGCTACAGTACTTC.

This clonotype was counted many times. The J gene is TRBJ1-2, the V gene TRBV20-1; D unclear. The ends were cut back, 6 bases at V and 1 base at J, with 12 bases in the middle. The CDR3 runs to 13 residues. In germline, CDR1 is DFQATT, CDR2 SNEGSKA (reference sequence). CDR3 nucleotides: TGCAGTGCGCCGACACCTAATAACTATGGCTACACCTTC. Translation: CSAPTPNNYGYTF.

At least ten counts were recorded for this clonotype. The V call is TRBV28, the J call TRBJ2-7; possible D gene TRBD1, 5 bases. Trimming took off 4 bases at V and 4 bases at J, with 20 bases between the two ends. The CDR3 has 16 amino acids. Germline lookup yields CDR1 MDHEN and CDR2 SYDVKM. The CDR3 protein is CASSSNQGIGHYEQYF. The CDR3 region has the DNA TGTGCCAGCAGTTCCAACCAGGGAATAGGGCATTACGAGCAGTACTTC.

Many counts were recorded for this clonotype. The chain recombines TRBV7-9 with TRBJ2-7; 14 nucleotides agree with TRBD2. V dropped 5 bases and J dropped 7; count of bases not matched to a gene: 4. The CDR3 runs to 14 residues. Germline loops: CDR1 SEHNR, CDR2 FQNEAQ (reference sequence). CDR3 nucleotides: TGTGCCAGCAGCCCGGGACTAGCGGGAGTGGAGCAGTACTTC. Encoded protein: CASSPGLAGVEQYF.

CDR3 DNA: TGTGCCAGCAGTTCGGTACAGGGGGATGAGCAGTTCTTC. Translated: CASSSVQGDEQFF. V usage is TRBV28 and J usage is TRBJ2-1, with 8 bases aligning to TRBD1. The J segment lost 8 bases and the V segment lost 4 bases, leaving 4 bases of the junction unmatched. The germline V gene encodes CDR1 MDHEN and CDR2 SYDVKM. This CDR3 contains 13 residues.